Described below is a single T cell receptor beta chain sequence and its context. This receptor's antigen is unknown. Base qualities were left out, and no much larger clone turns up one base away. A FACSAria II was used to sort memory CD4+ T cells, defined as single viable CD3+CD4+CD8-CD45RO+ cells. CMV serostatus was determined using a Roche Elecsys assay that detects serum IgG against CMV pp150, pp28, p38 and p52. After thawing, total CD4+ T cells were enriched by positive selection with CD4 magnetic microbeads. Samples originated from another study that specifically interrogated the CD4+ T cell memory repertoire. Peripheral blood mononuclear cells were isolated and cryopreserved following standard operating procedures; serum was stored at -80 °C. Staining used CD3-PerCP (BW264/56), CD4-APC (RPA-T4), CD45RO-PE (UCHT1) and CD8-Pacific Orange (3B5) antibodies, with Sytox blue excluding non-viable cells.

The CDR3 numbers 17 residues from cysteine through phenylalanine. Only CDR3 DNA remains: 51 bases, in frame from the first base. At the junction V is shortened by 1 base and J by 3 bases; bases outside the gene matches: 9. CDR1 and CDR2 are drawn from the germline V gene: LGHNT, FRNRAP. These data are taken from a study of memory CD4+ T cells and cytomegalovirus serostatus (dated by TCRdb to the late 2010s). At the level of the whole study: The cohort comprised roughly 35 healthy Belgian adults, 9 CMV seropositive and around 24 CMV seronegative. The study sequenced CD4+ memory TCRbeta repertoires of a Belgian cohort with known cytomegalovirus serostatus to replicate a published TCR-based CMV serostatus classifier.

What the study reported, not specific to this receptor: Of around 150 previously reported CMV-associated TCRbeta sequences, around 70 appeared in the CD4+ memory repertoires, each in one to five individuals. Unlike the original study, which covered naive and memory CD4+ and CD8+ populations, the Belgian study sequenced only CD4+CD45RO+ memory cells. A median bootstrapped AUC of roughly 0.95 with a 95% CI of 0.76-1.00 was achieved on the Belgian cohort by the original-framework classifier. For CMV serostatus prediction, a median bootstrapped AUC of about 0.95 was reached with the original framework, and a median bootstrapped AUC of approximately 0.89 was reached with a US-trained random forest. Results were interpreted as suggesting that the CMV-associated TCR signature is largely present in the CD4+ memory repertoire.

Genomic DNA was extracted from sorted cells with the Quick-DNA Microprep Kit. TCRbeta DNA was amplified with the immunoSEQ hsTCRbeta kit following the manufacturer's protocol. An Illumina MiSeq instrument was used to sequence the TCRbeta libraries. The study's own analysis went as follows. After out-of-frame sequences were removed, 2,204,828 distinct TCRbeta sequences remained, averaging approximately 72,000 per individual. Each individual was scored using the number of about 180 previously reported CMV-associated TCRbeta sequences that the individual carried and the total number of productive distinct TCRbeta sequences. A beta-binomial model was reimplemented in Python, and scikit-learn random forests with default parameters were trained on data from the US cohort. Classifier performance on the Belgian cohort was summarized as median AUC with percentile confidence intervals over 10,000 bootstrap iterations. TCRdb re-hosts the immuneACCESS table, in-frame sequences only. Its copies lack some clones; in the studies checked, an unresolved V gene accounts for under half of them, and the cause for the rest is not known. V and J calls plus clone size are reproduced from that table; the DNA served to infer D and trimming. This sample is represented by around 40,000 clones; 75% to 80% of them were singletons. The biggest ten clones account for less than 0.85% of the sample.

The sequence joins TRBV12-5 to TRBJ2-1; 7 bases in the middle match TRBD1. The source of this sequence is an adult in good health and CMV-seronegative. Input material: memory CD4+ T cells from blood. The nucleotide sequence is given as TGTGCTAGTGGTTTGGGAATCCGACAGGGAAACTACAATGAGCAGTTCTTC. Translation gives CASGLGIRQGNYNEQFF.